The entry below gives a single T cell receptor beta chain sequence along with its context. Trimming cost V 3 bases and J 2 bases, with 13 bases left between them. The CDR3 is 15 residues long. Germline V CDR1 and CDR2: KGHSH, LQKENI. These data belong to a study of T-cell reconstitution after alpha-beta-depleted transplantation in children. For TCRbeta, the library was prepared with unique molecular identifiers. TCRdb fed the PCR reads into MiXCR, producing one record per CDR3 protein. The repertoire holds some 840,000 distinct CDR3 sequences, with around 17% as singletons. This receptor was taken from a male patient under 18 who had a stem cell transplant for acute lymphoblastic leukemia, so the T cells may come from the graft donor. The gene calls are TRBV18 and TRBJ1-2; a weak D match, TRBD1 (6 bases). The source material was PBMCs, mostly from graft donor cells, sampled 360 days after TCRalphabeta/CD19-depleted stem cell transplant. Written as DNA, the CDR3 is TGTGCCAGCTCACCTGAGGCGGACAGCAACTATGGCTACACCTTC. The encoded protein is CASSPEADSNYGYTF.